This T cell receptor (beta chain) was recorded in a study of blood T cell repertoires in COVID-19. As handled by the study authors: Amplification of reference gene primers provided the estimated nucleated cell counts. TCRdb keeps only in-frame clones here, not all; method: immunoSEQ multiplex PCR. V, J and clone size were drawn from that table, and D and trimming were deduced from the DNA. The sample has tens of thousands of clones, approximately 80% seen once. The germline gives CDR1 PRHDT, CDR2 FYEKMQ (reference sequence). V was clipped by 6 bases and J by 2 bases; unmatched bases: 7. The CDR3 length is 15 residues.

This chain connects TRBV13 to TRBJ2-5; 9 positions match TRBD2. The sample consisted of peripheral blood. The receptor's source is a woman of 80 years or more with active or convalescent COVID-19. The CDR3 DNA reads as TGTGCCAGCAGTAGGAATAGCGGGGGTCAAGAGACCCAGTACTTC. It translates to CASSRNSGGQETQYF. The complete variable domain, with remaining parts taken from reference TRBV13 and TRBJ2-5, reads AAGVIQSPRHLIKEKRETATLKCYPIPRHDTVYWYQQGPGQDPQFLISFYEKMQSDKGSIPDRFSAQQFSDYHSELNMSSLELGDSALYFCASSRNSGGQETQYFGPGTRLLVL.